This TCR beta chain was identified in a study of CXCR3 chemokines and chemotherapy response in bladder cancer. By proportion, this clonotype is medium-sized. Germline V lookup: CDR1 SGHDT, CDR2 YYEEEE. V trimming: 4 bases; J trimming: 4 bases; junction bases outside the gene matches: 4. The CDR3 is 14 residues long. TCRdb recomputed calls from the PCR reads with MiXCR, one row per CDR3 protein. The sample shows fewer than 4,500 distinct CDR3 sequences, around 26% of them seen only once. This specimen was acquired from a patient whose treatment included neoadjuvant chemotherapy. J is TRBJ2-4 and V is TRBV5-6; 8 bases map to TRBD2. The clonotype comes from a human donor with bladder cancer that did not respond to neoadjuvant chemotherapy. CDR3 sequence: CASSVRGGKNIQYF. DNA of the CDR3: TGTGCCAGCAGCGTCCGGGGGGGGAAAAACATTCAGTACTTC.